The rows below give T cell receptor beta chains drawn from one sample of a study of shared clonotypes between healthy human individuals. Clones were sequenced by immunoSEQ multiplex PCR, and TCRdb holds only the in-frame ones, with some missing. The sample consists of over a million clones, roughly 80% of them appearing once. Sequenced material: memory CD4+ T cells sorted from blood. Receptors were obtained from a man in his late teens or twenties in good health. The CDR3 runs from the conserved cysteine through the conserved F or W. A D gene is named only where the DNA matches it firmly. Clone size is not always given. Where it is, it says once, few, many or a class for expanded clones.

abundance | j_gene | d_gene | v_gene | CDR3nt | CDR3aa
many | TRBJ2-5 | TRBD2 | TRBV7-6 | TGTGCCAGCAGCCCCACCCAGCGGGATCAAGAGACCCAGTACTTC | CASSPTQRDQETQYF
. | TRBJ2-7 | . | TRBV2 | TGTGCCAGCCTGGCCTCCTACGAGCAGTACTTC | CASLASYEQYF
. | TRBJ2-4 | . | TRBV18 | TGTGCCAGCTCACCCACGACGGACATTGTAGCCAAAAACATTCAGTACTTC | CASSPTTDIVAKNIQYF
once | TRBJ2-7 | . | TRBV20-1 | TGCAGTGCTAGATGGAAGTACGAGCAGTACTTC | CSARWKYEQYF
. | TRBJ2-2 | . | TRBV10-3 | TGTGCCATCAGTGAGCAAGGCACCGGGGAGCTGTTTTTT | CAISEQGTGELFF
. | TRBJ2-1 | . | TRBV25-1 | TGTGCCAGCAGTGAATACTGGGGGAGTGAGCAGTTCTTC | CASSEYWGSEQFF
. | TRBJ1-2 | TRBD1 | TRBV28 | TGTGCCAGCAGTTCAGGGGGCGAAGTCTATGGCTACACCTTC | CASSSGGEVYGYTF
. | TRBJ1-2 | . | TRBV14 | TGTGCCAGCAGCCAACACCTCGGGGACCAGGGCTACACCTTC | CASSQHLGDQGYTF
. | TRBJ1-5 | . | TRBV6-6 | TGTGCCAGCAGTTACATCAGTCTCAATCAGCCCCAGCATTTT | CASSYISLNQPQHF
. | TRBJ2-7 | TRBD1 | TRBV5-1 | TGCGCCAGCAGCACAGGACAGGCATCCTACGAGCAGTACTTC | CASSTGQASYEQYF
. | TRBJ2-1 | TRBD2 | TRBV7-6 | TGTGCCAGCAGACGTGGTATAGGGGGGGGCACTAGCGGGGCCTACAATGAGCAGTTCTTC | CASRRGIGGGTSGAYNEQFF
. | TRBJ2-2 | TRBD2 | TRBV7-2 | TGTGCCAGCAGCTTAGCGCTAGCGGGAGGAACCGGGGAGCTGTTTTTT | CASSLALAGGTGELFF
. | TRBJ2-2 | TRBD2 | TRBV9 | TGTGCCAGCAGCGTTTCAGCGGGAAATGTCCCCGGGGAGCTGTTTTTT | CASSVSAGNVPGELFF
. | TRBJ1-2 | . | TRBV18 | TGTGCCAGCTCACCAAGGACTCCGGGGTATGGCTACACCTTC | CASSPRTPGYGYTF
few | TRBJ2-7 | . | TRBV5-8 | TGTGCCAGCAGCTTTAGGGGCAGGGGGTACTTC | CASSFRGRGYF
. | TRBJ2-2 | . | TRBV7-2 | TGTGCCAGCATGCCGCCTGTAACCGGGGAGCTGTTTTTT | CASMPPVTGELFF
. | TRBJ1-1 | . | TRBV4-1 | TGCGCCAGCAGCCAAGTTCGGGTACCGCTGAACACTGAAGCTTTCTTT | CASSQVRVPLNTEAFF
. | TRBJ1-6 | TRBD1 | TRBV30 | TGTGCCTGGAGCCTCGCGCAGGGGGATTATTCACCCCTCCACTTT | CAWSLAQGDYSPLHF
. | TRBJ1-4 | TRBD1 | TRBV9 | TGTGCCAGCAGCGTAGGGACAGGGGGTTTACCTTCTAATGAAAAACTGTTTTTT | CASSVGTGGLPSNEKLFF
few | TRBJ2-5 | TRBD2 | TRBV4-1 | TGCGCCAGCAGCCTCGGACTAGGGCCGGAGACCCAGTACTTC | CASSLGLGPETQYF
. | TRBJ2-3 | . | TRBV18 | TGTGCCAGCTCACCACCGGCGGTCTCAGATACGCAGTATTTT | CASSPPAVSDTQYF
few | TRBJ1-5 | TRBD1 | TRBV7-2 | TGTGCCAGCAGCGGAGCTCGACAGGGAGGATTGGGCAATCAGCCCCAGCATTTT | CASSGARQGGLGNQPQHF
once | TRBJ2-2 | TRBD2 | TRBV5-6 | TGTGCCAGCAGCCTCGGACTAGCGGGGGGCGCGAACACCGGGGAGCTGTTTTTT | CASSLGLAGGANTGELFF
. | TRBJ1-1 | . | TRBV19 | TGTGCCAGTATCCTCAAGGGGGTAGACACTGAAGCTTTCTTT | CASILKGVDTEAFF
once | TRBJ2-3 | . | TRBV13 | TGTGCCAGCAGCCCAGGACCGGCTGGGGATACGCAGTATTTT | CASSPGPAGDTQYF
. | TRBJ2-5 | . | TRBV2 | TGTGCCAGCAGTGTAAATTCGGAAGAGACCCAGTACTTC | CASSVNSEETQYF